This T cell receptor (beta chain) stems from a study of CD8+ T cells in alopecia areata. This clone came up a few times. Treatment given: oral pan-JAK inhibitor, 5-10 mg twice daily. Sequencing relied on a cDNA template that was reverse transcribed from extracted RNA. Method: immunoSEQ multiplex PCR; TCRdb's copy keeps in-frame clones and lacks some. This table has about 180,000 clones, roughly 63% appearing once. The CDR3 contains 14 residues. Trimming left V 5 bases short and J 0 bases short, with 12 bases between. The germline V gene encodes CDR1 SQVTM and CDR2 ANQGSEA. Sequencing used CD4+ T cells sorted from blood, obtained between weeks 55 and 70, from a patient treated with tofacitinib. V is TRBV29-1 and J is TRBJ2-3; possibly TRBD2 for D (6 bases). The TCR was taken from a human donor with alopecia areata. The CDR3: CSVSPGGSTDTQYF. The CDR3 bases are TGCAGCGTTTCCCCCGGGGGAAGCACAGATACGCAGTATTTT.